This TCR beta chain was sequenced for a study of shared clonotypes between healthy human individuals. Study results and limitations: The study found lower generation probabilities in non-shared clonotypes than in those shared by all four donors.

The naive CD8 population came from CD45RO-negative cells selected for CCR7, without terminally differentiated effector memory CD45RA+ cells. Assay: immunoSEQ multiplex PCR; the TCRdb copy retains only in-frame clones and omits some. The sample shows over 2,000,000 clones, roughly 95% of them seen only once. In germline, CDR1 is MDHEN, CDR2 SYDVKM. There are 15 residues in the CDR3. V was pared by 6 bases and J by 4 bases, with 6 bases of the junction left unmatched. Concerning this clone itself: Its antigen is not identified.

The sequencing input was naive CD8+ T cells from PBMCs. The receptor was isolated from a man aged 18 to 30 in good health. Some clones in this sample may be carry-over from other donors' samples. The J gene is TRBJ2-5, the V gene TRBV28; 12 bases fit TRBD1. Written as DNA, the CDR3 is TGTGCCAGCAGACGGGACAGGGGGCGCCGAGAGACCCAGTACTTC. As protein: CASRRDRGRRETQYF.